Following are 3 T cell receptor beta chains from one sample sequenced in a study of neoadjuvant anti-PD-1 for oral cavity cancer. Some clones are missing from TCRdb's copy, which holds only in-frame ones; the method was immunoSEQ multiplex PCR. The repertoire holds over 10,000 clones, with about 65% as singletons. This specimen consisted of PBMCs, obtained before nivolumab (anti-PD-1) treatment. The receptors were gathered from a person aged 40 to 85 with oral cavity squamous cell carcinoma.

The rearrangement uses TRBV29-1 and TRBJ1-1; D remains ambiguous. V was clipped by 6 bases and J by 3 bases, with 11 bases between them. CDR1 and CDR2 from the germline V gene are SQVTM and ANQGSEA. CDR3 size: 12 residues. The CDR3 region has the DNA TGCAGCGTCGGTTGGGCAGACACTGAAGCTTTCTTT. This codes for CSVGWADTEAFF.

The rearrangement links TRBV5-4 to TRBJ1-1; weak D call: TRBD1 (5 bases). V shed 2 bases and J shed 1 base, with 9 bases lying between them. This CDR3 region has 14 residues. CDR1 and CDR2 (germline): SGHNT, YYREEE (reference sequence). CDR3 bases: TGTGCCAGCAGCTTCGGCGGGGGGAACACTGAAGCTTTCTTT. Its translation is CASSFGGGNTEAFF.

The gene calls are TRBV25-1 and TRBJ2-7; 7 bases agree with TRBD1. The ends lost 3 bases at V and 2 bases at J; junction bases unmatched: 4. Germline V lookup: CDR1 MGHDK, CDR2 SYGVNS. CDR3 size: 14 residues. DNA for the CDR3: TGTGCCAGCAGTGAGAGACAGGGACCCTACGAGCAGTACTTC. This gives the protein CASSERQGPYEQYF.